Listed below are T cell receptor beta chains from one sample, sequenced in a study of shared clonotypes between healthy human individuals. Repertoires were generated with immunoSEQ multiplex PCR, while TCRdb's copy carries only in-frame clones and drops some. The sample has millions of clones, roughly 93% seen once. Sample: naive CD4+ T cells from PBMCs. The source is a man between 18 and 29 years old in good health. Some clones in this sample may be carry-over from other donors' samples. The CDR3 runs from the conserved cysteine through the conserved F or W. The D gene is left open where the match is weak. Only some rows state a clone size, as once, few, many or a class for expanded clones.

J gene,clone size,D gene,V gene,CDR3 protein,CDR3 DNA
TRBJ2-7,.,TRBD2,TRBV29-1,CSVRGRGLAGGPGVGEQYF,TGCAGCGTCCGGGGAAGAGGGCTAGCGGGAGGGCCTGGAGTAGGCGAGCAGTACTTC
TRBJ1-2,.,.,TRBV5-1,CASSLQGQLSYTF,TGCGCCAGCAGCTTGCAGGGTCAACTCAGCTACACCTTC
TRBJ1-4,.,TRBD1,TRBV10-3,CAISAGTGRLQEKLFF,TGTGCCATCAGTGCAGGGACAGGGAGATTGCAGGAAAAACTGTTTTTT
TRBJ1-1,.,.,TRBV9,CASSNRDDEAFF,TGTGCCAGCAGCAACAGGGACGACGAAGCTTTCTTT
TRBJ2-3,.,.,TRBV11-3,CASSSTGEGGGWSDTQYF,TGTGCCAGCAGCTCGACGGGTGAGGGCGGGGGCTGGTCGGATACGCAGTATTTT
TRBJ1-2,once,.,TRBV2,CASLPEGNYGYTF,TGTGCCAGCCTACCGGAGGGAAACTATGGCTACACCTTC
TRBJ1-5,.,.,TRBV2,CASSVAGQPQHF,TGTGCCAGCAGTGTGGCAGGACAGCCCCAGCATTTT
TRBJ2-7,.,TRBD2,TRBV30,CAWSVGRAFEQYF,TGTGCCTGGAGTGTAGGGAGGGCTTTCGAGCAGTACTTC
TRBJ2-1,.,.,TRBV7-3,CASSLQRTLYNEQFF,TGTGCCAGCAGCCTACAACGGACTCTTTACAATGAGCAGTTCTTC
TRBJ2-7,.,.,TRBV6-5,CASSYGRGSSYEQYF,TGTGCCAGCAGTTACGGCCGGGGATCCTCCTACGAGCAGTACTTC
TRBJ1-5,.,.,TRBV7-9,CASSLVGSAGRNQPQHF,TGTGCCAGCAGCTTAGTTGGCTCGGCAGGGCGAAATCAGCCCCAGCATTTT
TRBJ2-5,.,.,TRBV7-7,CASSLARGTQYF,TGTGCCAGCAGCTTAGCCCGGGGGACCCAGTACTTC
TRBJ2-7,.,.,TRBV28,CASSRQASYEQYF,TGTGCCAGCAGTAGACAGGCGAGCTACGAGCAGTACTTC
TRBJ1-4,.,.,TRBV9,CASRREVSGNNEKLFF,TGTGCCAGCAGGCGGGAGGTTTCCGGAAACAATGAAAAACTGTTTTTT
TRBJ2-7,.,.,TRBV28,CASSGPPPYEQYF,TGTGCCAGCAGCGGACCACCGCCCTACGAGCAGTACTTC
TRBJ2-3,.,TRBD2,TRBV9,CASSSGGTDTQYF,TGTGCCAGCAGTAGCGGGGGCACAGATACGCAGTATTTT
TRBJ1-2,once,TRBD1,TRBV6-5,CASTPGTGYTF,TGTGCCAGCACCCCCGGGACAGGATACACCTTC
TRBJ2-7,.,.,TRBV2,CASSVGPYEQYF,TGTGCCAGCAGTGTCGGCCCCTACGAGCAGTACTTC
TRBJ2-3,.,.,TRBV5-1,CASSLSRGTDTQYF,TGCGCCAGCAGCTTATCCAGGGGCACAGATACGCAGTATTTT
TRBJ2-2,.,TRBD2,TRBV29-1,CSVPSSGTSGELFF,TGCAGCGTTCCGTCTAGCGGAACCTCCGGGGAGCTGTTTTTT
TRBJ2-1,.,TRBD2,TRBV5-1,CASTYLAGTNNEQFF,TGCGCCAGCACCTATCTAGCGGGTACAAACAATGAGCAGTTCTTC
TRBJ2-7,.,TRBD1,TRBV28,CASSLWKGAFYEQYF,TGTGCCAGCAGTTTATGGAAGGGGGCCTTCTACGAGCAGTACTTC
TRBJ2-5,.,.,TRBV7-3,CASSRTNQETQYF,TGTGCCAGCAGCAGGACGAACCAAGAGACCCAGTACTTC
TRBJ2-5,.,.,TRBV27,CASSLGRYQETQYF,TGTGCCAGCAGTTTAGGGCGGTACCAAGAGACCCAGTACTTC
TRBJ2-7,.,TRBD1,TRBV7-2,CASSRQGPLREQYF,TGTGCCAGCAGCCGACAGGGACCACTACGAGAGCAGTACTTC
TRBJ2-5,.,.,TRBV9,CASSVGSWQETQYF,TGTGCCAGCAGCGTAGGGAGTTGGCAAGAGACCCAGTACTTC
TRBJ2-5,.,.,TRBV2,CASTFRQGGSTQYF,TGTGCCAGCACCTTTAGACAGGGAGGATCGACCCAGTACTTC
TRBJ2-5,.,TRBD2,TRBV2,CASKGLAGAHGETQYF,TGTGCCAGCAAGGGACTAGCGGGAGCCCACGGAGAGACCCAGTACTTC
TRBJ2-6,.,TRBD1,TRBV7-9,CASSIRTGVGANVLTF,TGTGCCAGCAGCATCAGGACAGGGGTTGGGGCCAACGTCCTGACTTTC
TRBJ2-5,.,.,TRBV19,CARDGRLGQKETQYF,TGTGCCAGGGACGGCCGATTAGGACAGAAAGAGACCCAGTACTTC
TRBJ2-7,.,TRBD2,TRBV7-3,CASTGGGTSGYEQYF,TGTGCCAGCACCGGAGGGGGGACTAGCGGCTACGAGCAGTACTTC
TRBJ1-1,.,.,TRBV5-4,CASSLGTFMNTEAFF,TGTGCCAGCAGCTTGGGAACATTTATGAACACTGAAGCTTTCTTT
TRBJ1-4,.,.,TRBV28,CASSFPLRSRVRNEKLFF,TGTGCCAGCAGTTTCCCACTCAGGTCTAGGGTCCGTAACGAAAAACTGTTTTTT
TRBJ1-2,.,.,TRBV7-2,CASSISPQVSYYGYTF,TGTGCCAGCAGCATTTCACCTCAGGTCTCTTACTATGGCTACACCTTC
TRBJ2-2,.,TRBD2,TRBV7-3,CASRGSIGGLASGELFF,TGTGCCAGCAGGGGTAGTATCGGTGGACTAGCGTCCGGGGAGCTGTTTTTT
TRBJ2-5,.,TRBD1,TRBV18,CASSPRQGTETQYF,TGTGCCAGCTCACCCCGACAGGGGACGGAGACCCAGTACTTC
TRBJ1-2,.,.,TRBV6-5,CASSSRLTEGVGGYTF,TGTGCCAGCAGTTCCCGATTAACCGAAGGGGTTGGTGGCTACACCTTC
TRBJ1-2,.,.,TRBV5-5,CASSPAGTGRNYGYTF,TGTGCCAGCAGCCCTGCCGGGACGGGAAGAAACTATGGCTACACCTTC
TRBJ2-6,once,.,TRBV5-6,CASSSYAGANVLTF,TGTGCCAGCAGCTCCTACGCTGGGGCCAACGTCCTGACTTTC
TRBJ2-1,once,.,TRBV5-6,CASGRSGYNEQFF,TGTGCCAGCGGCCGGTCGGGTTACAATGAGCAGTTCTTC
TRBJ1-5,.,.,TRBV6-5,CASRSGDQPQHF,TGTGCCAGCAGGAGTGGCGATCAGCCCCAGCATTTT